Given below is one T cell receptor (beta chain) in context. After removal of 3 bases from V and 5 bases from J, the junction contained 8 bases not matched to a gene. Germline CDR1 reads ENHRY; CDR2 reads SYGVKD. The CDR3 runs 15 residues. This sample was taken from a study of blood T cell repertoires in COVID-19. Study at large: Acute and convalescent COVID-19 samples came from the United States, Italy and Spain. T cells, B-cell-depleted T cells, or PBMCs provided the cDNA or gDNA that served as material.

Sequencing used immunoSEQ multiplex PCR; TCRdb keeps in-frame clones, though not all of them. Of under 200,000 clones in the sample, 86% were seen once. Sequencing was performed on peripheral blood. V and J are TRBV10-3 and TRBJ2-7, with 9 bases aligning to TRBD1. This receptor was identified in a man in his fifties or sixties with active or convalescent COVID-19. In nucleotides, the CDR3 is TGTGCCATCAGTGACCCGGGACAGGGTAGCGACGAGCAGTACTTC. Protein sequence: CAISDPGQGSDEQYF.